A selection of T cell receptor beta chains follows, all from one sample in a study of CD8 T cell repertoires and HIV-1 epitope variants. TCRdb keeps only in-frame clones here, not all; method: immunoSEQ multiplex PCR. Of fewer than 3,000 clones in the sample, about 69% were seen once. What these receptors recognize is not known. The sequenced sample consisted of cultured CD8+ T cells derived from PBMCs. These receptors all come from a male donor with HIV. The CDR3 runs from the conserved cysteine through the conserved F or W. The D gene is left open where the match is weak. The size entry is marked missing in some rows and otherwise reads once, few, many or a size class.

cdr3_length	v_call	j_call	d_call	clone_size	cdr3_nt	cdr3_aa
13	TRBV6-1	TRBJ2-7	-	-	TGTGCCAGCTTAGGACTCCGGAGGTACGAGCAGTACTTC	CASLGLRRYEQYF
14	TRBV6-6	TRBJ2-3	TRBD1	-	TGTGCCAGCAGTGGGACAGGCGGGACAGATACGCAGTATTTT	CASSGTGGTDTQYF
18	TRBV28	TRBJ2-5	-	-	TGTGCCAGCAGTTTCCCTACTGACAGTGGTGTCGGGCAAGAGACCCAGTACTTC	CASSFPTDSGVGQETQYF
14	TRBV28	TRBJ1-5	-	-	TGTGCCAGCAGTTTATGGACAGTCAATCAGCCCCAGCATTTT	CASSLWTVNQPQHF
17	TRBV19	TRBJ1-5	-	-	TGTGCCAGTAGTATATACTGGGACCTACATAGCAATCAGCCCCAGCATTTT	CASSIYWDLHSNQPQHF
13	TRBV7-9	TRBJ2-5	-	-	TGTGCCAGCAGCCCTCTAGCTCAAGAGACCCAGTACTTC	CASSPLAQETQYF
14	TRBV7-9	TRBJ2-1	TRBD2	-	TGTGCCAGCAGCTTCGCGGGGGAGTACAATGAGCAGTTCTTC	CASSFAGEYNEQFF
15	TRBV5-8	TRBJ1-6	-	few	TGTGCCAGCAGCTTGGATCAGGCATATAATTCACCCCTCCACTTT	CASSLDQAYNSPLHF
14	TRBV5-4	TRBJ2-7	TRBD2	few	TGTGCCAGCAGCTTGGGCGGGGGGAACAACGAGCAGTACTTC	CASSLGGGNNEQYF
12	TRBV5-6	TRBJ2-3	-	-	TGTGCCAGCAGCTCTAGCACAGATACGCAGTATTTT	CASSSSTDTQYF
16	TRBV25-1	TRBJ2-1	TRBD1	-	TGTGCCAGCAGTGCTACAGGGGGCGCGGTTAAGTCTGAGCAGTTCTTC	CASSATGGAVKSEQFF
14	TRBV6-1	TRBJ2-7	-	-	TGTGCCAGCAGCGAAGGGGGAAATAACTACGAGCAGTACTTC	CASSEGGNNYEQYF
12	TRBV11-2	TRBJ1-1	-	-	TGTGCCACCCAAGGGGTGGGCACTGAAGCTTTCTTT	CATQGVGTEAFF
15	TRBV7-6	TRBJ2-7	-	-	TGTGCCAGCAGCCCCGGGCTTAGGGATACCTACGAGCAGTACTTC	CASSPGLRDTYEQYF
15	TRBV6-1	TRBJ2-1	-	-	TGTGCCAGCAGCGAATCCCCCCCAGTCTACAATGAGCAGTTCTTC	CASSESPPVYNEQFF
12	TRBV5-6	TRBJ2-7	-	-	TGTGCCAGCAATACGGGATCCTACGAGCAGTACTTC	CASNTGSYEQYF
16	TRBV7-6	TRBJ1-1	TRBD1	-	TGTGCCAGCAGCCAACGGTCGGACAGGGTGAACACTGAAGCTTTCTTT	CASSQRSDRVNTEAFF
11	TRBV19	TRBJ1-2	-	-	TGTGCCAGCTCTCAGGGCTATGGCTACACCTTC	CASSQGYGYTF
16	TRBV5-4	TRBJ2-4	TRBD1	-	TGTGCCAGCAGCTTGGGGGACAGGGGGACCAAAAACATTCAGTACTTC	CASSLGDRGTKNIQYF
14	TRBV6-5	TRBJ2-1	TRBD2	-	TGTGCCAGCAGTTACTCTCTAGCGGGAAATGAGCAGTTCTTC	CASSYSLAGNEQFF
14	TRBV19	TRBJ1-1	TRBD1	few	TGTGCCAGTAGTATAGAGGACAGGGGCACTGAAGCTTTCTTT	CASSIEDRGTEAFF
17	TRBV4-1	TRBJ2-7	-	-	TGCGCCAGCAGCCAAGGTCTAAGGGGCCCCTTTGCCTACGAGCAGTACTTC	CASSQGLRGPFAYEQYF